Below, 12 T cell receptor beta chains from the same sample are listed, as sequenced in a study of blood T cell repertoires in COVID-19. The method was immunoSEQ multiplex PCR; TCRdb's version includes in-frame clones alone and lacks a portion of them. The sample records roughly 160,000 clones, about 88% being singletons. Sequencing was carried out using peripheral blood. The receptors stem from a young man with acute or convalescent COVID-19.

This chain joins TRBV3-1 (or the pseudogene TRBV3-2) and TRBJ1-2; 8 nucleotides align to TRBD1. Germline V lookup: CDR1 LGHDT, CDR2 YNNKEL (reference sequence). CDR3 length equals 15 residues. With V trimmed by 2 bases and J by 8 bases, 10 bases remained unmatched. The CDR3 loop is CASSQPGGNVGGYTF. CDR3 sequence (DNA): TGTGCCAGCAGCCAACCAGGGGGCAATGTGGGAGGCTACACCTTC.

In this sample, this clone turned up a few times. V usage is TRBV3-1 (or the pseudogene TRBV3-2) and J usage is TRBJ2-3, with 11 bases that match TRBD2. Trimming took 4 bases from V and 2 from J; bases not matched to a gene: 8. The CDR3 totals 17 residues. CDR1 is LGHDT, CDR2 YNNKEL, per germline (reference sequence). The CDR3: CASSRRLAGTFTDTQYF. CDR3 nucleotides: TGTGCCAGCAGCCGAAGACTAGCGGGAACCTTCACAGATACGCAGTATTTT.

V is TRBV3-1 (or the pseudogene TRBV3-2) and J is TRBJ2-5, with D unresolved. Germline V CDR1 and CDR2: LGHDT, YNNKEL (reference sequence). The CDR3 sequence is 12 residues long. V shed 3 bases and J shed 5 bases, with 7 bases lying between them. Here the CDR3 reads CASSQLEETQYF. The DNA of the CDR3 is TGTGCCAGCAGCCAGCTTGAGGAGACCCAGTACTTC.

This chain uses TRBV7-2 with TRBJ1-6; a weak D match, TRBD1 (6 bases). This CDR3 comprises 15 residues. Germline V gene lookup returns CDR1 SGHTA and CDR2 FQGNSA. The V gene lost 1 base and the J gene lost 6 bases, with 10 bases spanning the gap. As DNA, the CDR3 is TGTGCCAGCAGCTTAGGGGGCAGGGGTAATTCACCCCTCCACTTT. It encodes CASSLGGRGNSPLHF.

This chain joins TRBV5-6 and TRBJ2-3, with 7 bases identical to TRBD2. Germline loops: CDR1 SGHDT, CDR2 YYEEEE. The length of the CDR3 is 12 residues. Trimming cost V 4 bases and J 8 bases; bases outside gene matches: 4. The CDR3 reads CASSRTRATQYF. As DNA, the CDR3 is TGTGCCAGCAGCCGGACTAGGGCTACGCAGTATTTT. The full variable domain, with the rest looked up from reference TRBV5-6 and TRBJ2-3, is DAGVTQSPTHLIKTRGQQVTLRCSPKSGHDTVSWYQQALGQGPQFIFQYYEEEERQRGNFPDRFSGHQFPNYSSELNVNALLLGDSALYLCASSRTRATQYFGPGTRLTVL.

V gene TRBV7-9 combines with J gene TRBJ2-3, with unresolved D. CDR1 is SEHNR, CDR2 FQNEAQ, per germline (reference sequence). The CDR3 sequence is 16 residues long. V gave up 0 bases and J gave up 0 bases, with 10 bases separating them. The CDR3 loop is CASSLALRLSTDTQYF. The CDR3 DNA sequence: TGTGCCAGCAGCTTAGCGCTGAGACTCAGCACAGATACGCAGTATTTT.

In nucleotides, the CDR3 is TGTGCCTGGAGTATAATAGGGAGGTATGGCTACACCTTC. Translated, it gives CAWSIIGRYGYTF. The chain carries TRBV30 and TRBJ1-2; D is ambiguous. CDR1 is GTSNPN, CDR2 SVGIG, per germline (reference sequence). Trimming removed 2 bases at V and 5 bases at J, with 12 bases between. The CDR3 runs to 13 residues.

The rearrangement joins TRBV5-4 to TRBJ2-2; 11 nucleotides agree with TRBD2. The V gene's germline CDR1 is SGHNT and CDR2 YYREEE (reference sequence). This CDR3 spans 18 amino acids. After removal of 3 bases from V and 5 bases from J, the junction contained 12 bases not matched to a gene. The CDR3 loop is CASSSLVLAGGVTGELFF. The DNA of the CDR3 is TGTGCCAGCAGCTCCCTGGTTCTAGCGGGGGGTGTAACCGGGGAGCTGTTTTTT.

The V call is TRBV19, the J call TRBJ1-6; 9 bases fit TRBD1. The germline V gene encodes CDR1 LNHDA and CDR2 SQIVND (reference sequence). V trimming: 3 bases; J trimming: 8 bases; junction bases outside the gene matches: 8. This CDR3 contains 16 residues. The CDR3 region is CASSIPGTGSDSPLHF. CDR3 in DNA: TGTGCCAGTAGTATCCCCGGGACAGGGTCGGATTCACCCCTCCACTTT.

The rearrangement joins TRBV24-1 to TRBJ2-5, with D tentatively TRBD1 (5 bases). The germline gives CDR1 KGHDR, CDR2 SFDVKD. The CDR3 consists of 13 residues. With 2 bases removed from V and 4 bases from J, the gap between germline ends came to 7 bases. In nucleotides, the CDR3 is TGTGCCACCAGTGATTGGACAAGAGAGACCCAGTACTTC. It is translated as CATSDWTRETQYF.

V gene TRBV11-2 combines with J gene TRBJ1-2, with no clear D. This CDR3 contains 14 residues. The V gene's germline CDR1 is SGHAT and CDR2 FQNNGV. V lost 5 bases to trimming and J lost 2 bases, with 12 bases between them. CDR3 residues: CASSPGWQNYGYTF. In DNA, the CDR3 is TGTGCCAGCAGCCCTGGTTGGCAGAACTATGGCTACACCTTC.

The chain combines TRBV5-1 with TRBJ2-7, with D possibly matching TRBD2 (6 bases). The germline V and J ends were trimmed by 4 bases and 7 bases, with 18 bases remaining between them. The CDR3 runs 14 residues. Germline V gives CDR1 SGHRS, CDR2 YFSETQ. The CDR3 loop is CASSPMTGVGEQYF. CDR3 sequence (DNA): TGCGCCAGCAGCCCCATGACGGGGGTCGGGGAGCAGTACTTC.